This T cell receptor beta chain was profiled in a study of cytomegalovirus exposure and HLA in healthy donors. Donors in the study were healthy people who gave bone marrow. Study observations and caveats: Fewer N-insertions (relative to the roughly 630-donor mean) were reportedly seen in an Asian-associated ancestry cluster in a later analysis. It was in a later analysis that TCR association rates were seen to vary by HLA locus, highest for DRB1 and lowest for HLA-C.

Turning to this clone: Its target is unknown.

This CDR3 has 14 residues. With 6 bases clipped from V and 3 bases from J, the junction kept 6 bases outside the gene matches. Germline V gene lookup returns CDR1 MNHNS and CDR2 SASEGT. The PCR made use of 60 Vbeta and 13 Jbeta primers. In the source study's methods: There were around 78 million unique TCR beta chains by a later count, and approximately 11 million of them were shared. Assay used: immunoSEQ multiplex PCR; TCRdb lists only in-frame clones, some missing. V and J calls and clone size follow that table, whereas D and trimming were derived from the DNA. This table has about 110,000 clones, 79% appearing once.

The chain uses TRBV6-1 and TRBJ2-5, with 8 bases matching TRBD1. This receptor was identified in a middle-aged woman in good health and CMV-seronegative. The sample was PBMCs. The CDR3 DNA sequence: TGTGCCAGCAGCTGGGTGGACAGGGAAGAGACCCAGTACTTC. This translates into CASSWVDREETQYF.